A single sample is the source of the 24 T cell receptor beta chains below, sequenced in a study of patients and donors after allogeneic stem cell transplantation. One entry per CDR3 protein results from TCRdb running MiXCR on the RT-PCR reads. The sample holds about a million distinct CDR3 sequences, 15% to 20% seen once. Sequencing was done on a sample of blood, either unsorted or a sorted T cell fraction (not recorded which). The receptors were sampled from a human donor who was either an allogeneic HSCT recipient or a stem cell or donor lymphocyte infusion donor (not recorded which). It is not recorded whose cells these are; they may come from a transplant donor.

This clonotype was detected a few times. The rearrangement links TRBV29-1 to TRBJ1-1; 8 bases are shared with TRBD1. Germline V gene lookup returns CDR1 SQVTM and CDR2 ANQGSEA. V gave up 8 bases and J gave up 1 base; unmatched junction bases: 3. The length of the CDR3 is 12 residues. DNA of the CDR3: TGCAGCCTTGGACAGGGGAACACTGAAGCTTTCTTT. Protein product: CSLGQGNTEAFF.

The rearrangement uses TRBV20-1 and TRBJ1-4, with D hard to call. V lost 0 bases and J lost 4, with 15 bases in between. The CDR3 is made up of 16 amino acids. Germline V gene lookup returns CDR1 DFQATT and CDR2 SNEGSKA (reference sequence). As DNA, the CDR3 is TGCAGTGCTAGAGATCCCCAAGTATGGTATAATGAAAAACTGTTTTTT. This sequence encodes CSARDPQVWYNEKLFF.

This clonotype was counted between two and nine times. The chain combines TRBV5-1 with TRBJ1-1; D perhaps matches TRBD1 (6 bases). The CDR3 spans 14 residues. Trimming pared 4 bases from V and 5 bases from J, leaving 15 bases between. Germline-derived CDR1 and CDR2 are SGHRS and YFSETQ. Here the CDR3 DNA reads TGCGCCAGCAGCGTCTTGGACAGTAGTACTGAAGCTTTCTTT. Protein: CASSVLDSSTEAFF.

This rearrangement joins TRBV24-1 to TRBJ2-5; either TRBD1 or TRBD2 may supply D (5 bases each). The CDR3 covers 14 residues. Germline-derived CDR1 and CDR2 are KGHDR and SFDVKD. V was trimmed by 3 bases and J by 5 bases, leaving 12 bases between them. Here the CDR3 reads CATSDRTGLETQYF. The CDR3, as DNA: TGTGCCACCAGTGATCGCACGGGGCTTGAGACCCAGTACTTC.

The chain uses TRBV2 and TRBJ2-2, with 10 bases that match TRBD2. The ends lost 6 bases at V and 4 bases at J; junction bases unmatched: 5. Per the germline V gene, CDR1 is SNHLY and CDR2 is FYNNEI. CDR3 length equals 15 residues. The CDR3 here is CASRVAGGGTGELFF. In DNA form, the CDR3 reads TGTGCCAGCAGGGTAGCGGGAGGAGGCACCGGGGAGCTGTTTTTT. Full variable domain (remainder filled in from reference TRBV2 and TRBJ2-2): EPEVTQTPSHQVTQMGQEVILRCVPISNHLYFYWYRQILGQKVEFLVSFYNNEISEKSEIFDDQFSVERPDGSNFTLKIRSTKLEDSAMYFCASRVAGGGTGELFFGEGSRLTVL.

V gene TRBV9 combines with J gene TRBJ2-7; weak D call: TRBD1 (6 bases). Germline values: CDR1 SGDLS, CDR2 YYNGEE. V lost 4 bases to trimming and J lost 0 bases, with 11 bases between them. This CDR3 is built from 14 residues. In DNA form, the CDR3 reads TGTGCCAGCAGCACTACGGACAGCTCCTACGAGCAGTACTTC. It encodes CASSTTDSSYEQYF.

This clonotype was found a few times. The chain uses TRBV7-9 and TRBJ2-7; no reliable D call. This CDR3 has 13 residues. Deletions cut 3 bases from V and 1 base from J, with 7 bases between. CDR1 and CDR2 from the germline V gene are SEHNR and FQNEAQ (reference sequence). The CDR3: CASSFGWSYEQYF. The CDR3 DNA is TGTGCCAGCAGCTTTGGGTGGTCCTACGAGCAGTACTTC.

CDR3: CASSGEWNTEAFF. The CDR3 DNA is TGTGCCAGCAGTGGTGAGTGGAACACTGAAGCTTTCTTT. V gene TRBV2 combines with J gene TRBJ1-1, with unresolved D. Germline CDR1 is SNHLY and CDR2 is FYNNEI. Trimming removed 4 bases from V and 1 base from J, with 7 bases in between. The CDR3 extends over 13 amino acids.

This clonotype was seen a handful of times. This rearrangement joins TRBV5-1 to TRBJ1-2; D not resolved. V gave up 4 bases and J gave up 0 bases, with 19 bases separating them. The CDR3 loop spans 17 amino acids. CDR1 is SGHRS, CDR2 YFSETQ, per germline. Here the CDR3 reads CASSPGSRTLANYGYTF. CDR3 in DNA: TGCGCCAGCAGCCCCGGGTCCCGGACGTTAGCTAACTATGGCTACACCTTC.

This clonotype was counted between two and nine times. This chain connects TRBV2 to TRBJ2-6, with D possibly being TRBD1 or TRBD2 (5 bases each). The CDR3 extends over 15 amino acids. CDR1 is SNHLY and CDR2 is FYNNEI in the germline V gene. Trimming removed 6 bases from V and 1 base from J, with 10 bases in between. Here the CDR3 reads CASRPGTSGANVLTF. CDR3 bases: TGTGCCAGCAGACCAGGGACGTCTGGGGCCAACGTCCTGACTTTC.

The chain carries TRBV20-1 and TRBJ2-5; 10 bases line up with TRBD2. This CDR3 has 13 residues. CDR1 is DFQATT, CDR2 SNEGSKA, per germline (reference sequence). The CDR3, as DNA: TGCAAATGGTCGAGCGGGGGGGCGGAGACCCAGTACTTC. Translation gives CKWSSGGAETQYF.

This clonotype has a count of ten or more. This rearrangement joins TRBV20-1 to TRBJ2-2, with D possibly being TRBD2 (7 bases). The germline V gene has CDR1 DFQATT and CDR2 SNEGSKA (reference sequence). The length of the CDR3 is 13 residues. V shed 7 bases and J shed 6 bases, with 15 bases lying between them. CDR3 protein: CSVRGGRPGELFF. CDR3 in DNA: TGCAGTGTCAGGGGCGGGAGACCCGGGGAGCTGTTTTTT.

J is TRBJ1-2 and V is TRBV6-5; no clear D. This CDR3 has 15 residues. Trimming stripped 2 bases from V and 6 bases from J, with 16 bases between. CDR1 and CDR2 from the germline V gene are MNHEY and SVGAGI. CDR3 protein: CASSYGPGITNGYTF. The CDR3, as DNA: TGTGCCAGCAGTTACGGACCGGGGATCACCAATGGCTACACCTTC.

This clonotype was recorded many times. The rearrangement joins TRBV7-2 to TRBJ1-5; D call uncertain. The CDR3 spans 13 residues. CDR1 and CDR2 (germline): SGHTA, FQGNSA. V lost 3 bases to trimming and J lost 3 bases, with 6 bases between them. The CDR3 region is CASSLRINQPQHF. DNA of the CDR3: TGTGCCAGCAGCTTGAGGATCAATCAGCCCCAGCATTTT.

In this sample, this clonotype turned up a few times. The chain uses TRBV28 and TRBJ2-1; no firm D call. The CDR3 is 14 residues long. Germline loops: CDR1 MDHEN, CDR2 SYDVKM. The ends were cut back, 5 bases at V and 6 bases at J, with 14 bases in the middle. The CDR3 bases are TGTGCCAGCAGTACACCAACAGTTGGCAATGAGCAGTTCTTC. The encoded protein is CASSTPTVGNEQFF. The variable domain in full, completed from reference TRBV28 and TRBJ2-1, reads DVKVTQSSRYLVKRTGEKVFLECVQDMDHENMFWYRQDPGLGLRLIYFSYDVKMKEKGDIPEGYSVSREKKERFSLILESASTNQTSMYLCASSTPTVGNEQFFGPGTRLTVL.

J is TRBJ2-7 and V is TRBV5-1; perhaps TRBD1 as D (5 bases). Looked up from germline, CDR1 is SGHRS and CDR2 is YFSETQ. The CDR3 has 13 amino acids. Deletions cut 4 bases from V and 3 bases from J, with 11 bases between. The CDR3 nucleotides read TGCGCCAGCAGCGTGGGGCCTCTCTACGAGCAGTACTTC. Encoded protein: CASSVGPLYEQYF.

This clonotype showed up just once. The rearrangement uses TRBV4-3 and TRBJ2-7; the D gene could be TRBD1 or TRBD2 (7 bases each). Trimming took off 0 bases at V and 3 bases at J, with 15 bases between the two ends. The CDR3 spans 16 residues. CDR1 LGHNA and CDR2 YSLEER come from the germline V gene. The CDR3 region is CASSQDRAGQLYEQYF. CDR3 DNA sequence: TGCGCCAGCAGCCAAGATAGAGCGGGACAGCTCTACGAGCAGTACTTC.

The gene calls are TRBV24-1 and TRBJ2-6, with unresolved D. This CDR3 is built from 15 residues. Looked up from germline, CDR1 is KGHDR and CDR2 is SFDVKD. V was clipped by 0 bases and J by 1 base, with 3 bases between them. The CDR3 nucleotides read TGTGCCACCAGTGATTTGGGTTCTGGGGCCAACGTCCTGACTTTC. Protein sequence: CATSDLGSGANVLTF.

This clonotype turned up a few times. This chain links TRBV12-5 with TRBJ2-2; 9 positions agree with TRBD1. The V gene end was trimmed by 6 bases and the J gene end by 4 bases; junction bases not matched to a gene: 3. CDR1 is LGHNT, CDR2 FRNRAP, per germline. The CDR3 sequence is 14 residues long. In DNA form, the CDR3 reads TGTGCTAGTGGAGGACAGGGGTCCACCGGGGAGCTGTTTTTT. Its protein is CASGGQGSTGELFF.

This clonotype was picked up a small number of times. The chain links TRBV7-2 to TRBJ1-3; TRBD1 might be the D (5 bases). The CDR3 is 16 residues long. Between the trimmed V and J ends, which lost 4 bases and 0 bases, there was a span of 13 bases. Germline assignment: CDR1 SGHTA and CDR2 FQGNSA. CDR3 nucleotide sequence: TGTGCCAGCAGCTCTAGTCGAGGGACCTCTGGAAACACCATATATTTT. It yields the protein CASSSSRGTSGNTIYF.

The chain is built from TRBV6-2 or TRBV6-3 and TRBJ1-5; 12 nucleotides match TRBD1. The germline V gene encodes CDR1 MNHEY and CDR2 SVGEGT. With V trimmed by 3 bases and J by 5 bases, 11 bases remained unmatched. This CDR3 has 18 amino acids. The CDR3 here is CASSYSGGTGGNHQPQHF. The CDR3, as DNA: TGTGCCAGCAGTTATTCTGGGGGGACAGGGGGCAACCATCAGCCCCAGCATTTT.

The chain combines TRBV5-1 with TRBJ2-1, with D possibly being TRBD1 (5 bases). The CDR3 contains 13 residues. The V gene's germline CDR1 is SGHRS and CDR2 YFSETQ. Trimming stripped 2 bases from V and 7 bases from J, with 10 bases between. This CDR3 is CASSFDSLNEQFF. CDR3 bases: TGCGCCAGCAGCTTCGACAGCCTTAATGAGCAGTTCTTC.

This clonotype was observed a few times. V is TRBV15 and J is TRBJ1-5; D perhaps matches TRBD1 (5 bases). V was pared by 0 bases and J by 2 bases, with 8 bases between. The length of the CDR3 is 15 residues. CDR1 is LNHNV and CDR2 is YYDKDF in the germline V gene (reference sequence). The chain's CDR3 is CATSRDLGGNQPQHF. CDR3 DNA: TGTGCCACCAGCAGAGATTTGGGGGGCAATCAGCCCCAGCATTTT.

At least ten counts were recorded for this clonotype. This chain links TRBV10-3 with TRBJ2-7; D unclear. Trimming cost V 0 bases and J 6 bases, with 12 bases left between them. CDR1 and CDR2 from the germline V gene are ENHRY and SYGVKD. This CDR3 is built from 14 residues. The CDR3 protein is CAISESGLDREQYF. As DNA, the CDR3 is TGTGCCATCAGTGAGTCGGGTCTAGACCGCGAGCAGTACTTC.